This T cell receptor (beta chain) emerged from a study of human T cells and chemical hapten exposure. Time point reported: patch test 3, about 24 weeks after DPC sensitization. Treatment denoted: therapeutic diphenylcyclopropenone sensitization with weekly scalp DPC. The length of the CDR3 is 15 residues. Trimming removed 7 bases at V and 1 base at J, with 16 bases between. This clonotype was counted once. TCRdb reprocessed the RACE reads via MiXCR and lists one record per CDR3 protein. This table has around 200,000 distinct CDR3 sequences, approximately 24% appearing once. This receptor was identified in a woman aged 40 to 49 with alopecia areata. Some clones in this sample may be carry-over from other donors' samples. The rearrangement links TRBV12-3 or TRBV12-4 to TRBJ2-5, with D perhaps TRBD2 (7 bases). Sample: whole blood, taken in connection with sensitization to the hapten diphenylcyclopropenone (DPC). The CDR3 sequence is CASTLEAGAQETQYF. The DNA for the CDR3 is TGTGCCAGCACTTTGGAGGCGGGGGCCCAAGAGACCCAGTACTTC.